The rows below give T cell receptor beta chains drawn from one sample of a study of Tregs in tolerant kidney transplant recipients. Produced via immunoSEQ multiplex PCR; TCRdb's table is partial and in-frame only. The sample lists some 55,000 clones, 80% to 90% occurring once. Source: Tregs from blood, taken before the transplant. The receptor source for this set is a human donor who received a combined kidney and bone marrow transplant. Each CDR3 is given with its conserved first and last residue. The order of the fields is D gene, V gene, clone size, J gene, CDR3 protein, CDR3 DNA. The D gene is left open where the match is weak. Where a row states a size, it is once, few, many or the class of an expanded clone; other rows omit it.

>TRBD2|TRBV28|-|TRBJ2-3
CASSWGGLAGGGDTQYF
TGTGCCAGCAGTTGGGGGGGACTAGCGGGAGGAGGTGATACGCAGTATTTT
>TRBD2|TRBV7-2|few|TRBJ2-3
CASSVGLAGGTDTQYF
TGTGCCAGCAGCGTGGGACTAGCGGGGGGCACAGATACGCAGTATTTT
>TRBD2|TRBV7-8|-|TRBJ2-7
CASSPRGAGVTEQYF
TGTGCCAGCAGCCCGAGGGGAGCGGGGGTGACCGAGCAGTACTTC
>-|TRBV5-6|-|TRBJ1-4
CASSLSPGAVKLFF
TGTGCCAGCAGCTTGAGCCCAGGGGCGGTAAAACTGTTTTTT
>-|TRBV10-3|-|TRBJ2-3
CAISDRQGGGTDTQYF
TGTGCCATCAGTGATAGGCAGGGGGGTGGCACAGATACGCAGTATTTT
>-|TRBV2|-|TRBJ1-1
CASSDLSGFGTEAFF
TGTGCCAGCAGTGACTTGTCAGGGTTTGGTACTGAAGCTTTCTTT
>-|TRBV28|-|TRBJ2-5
CASSRGGQETQYF
TGTGCCAGCTCGAGGGGGGGGCAAGAGACCCAGTACTTC
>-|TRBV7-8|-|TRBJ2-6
CASSPGPGANVLTF
TGTGCCAGCAGCCCGGGGCCTGGGGCCAACGTCCTGACTTTC
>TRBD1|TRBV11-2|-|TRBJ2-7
CASSRQGIYEQYF
TGTGCCAGCAGCCGACAGGGTATTTACGAGCAGTACTTC
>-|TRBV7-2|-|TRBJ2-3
CASSLVGDGGGFTDTQYF
TGTGCCAGCAGCTTAGTGGGGGATGGCGGAGGCTTCACAGATACGCAGTATTTT
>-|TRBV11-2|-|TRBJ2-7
CASSRDIPYEQYF
TGTGCCAGTAGCCGGGACATACCCTACGAGCAGTACTTC
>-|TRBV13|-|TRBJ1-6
CASSLSDSPLHF
TGTGCCAGCAGCTTATCAGATTCACCCCTCCACTTT
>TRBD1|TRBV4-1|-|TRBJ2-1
CASSQAGTGHSGWDNEQFF
TGCGCCAGCAGCCAGGCCGGGACAGGCCACTCAGGTTGGGACAATGAGCAGTTCTTC
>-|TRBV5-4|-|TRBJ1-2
CASSFGFEYGYTF
TGTGCCAGCAGCTTTGGTTTTGAATATGGCTACACCTTC
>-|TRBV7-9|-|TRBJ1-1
CASSSAVYTEAFF
TGTGCCAGCAGCTCTGCGGTTTACACTGAAGCTTTCTTT
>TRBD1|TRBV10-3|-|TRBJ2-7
CAISESGRRQGAGYEQYF
TGTGCCATCAGTGAGTCCGGCCGCCGACAGGGGGCCGGCTACGAGCAGTACTTC
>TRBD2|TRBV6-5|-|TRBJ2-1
CATGWASGGEDEQFF
TGTGCCACCGGCTGGGCTAGCGGGGGGGAGGACGAGCAGTTCTTC
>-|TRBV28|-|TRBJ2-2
CASTNSGGTGELFF
TGTGCCAGCACCAACAGTGGGGGTACCGGGGAGCTGTTTTTT
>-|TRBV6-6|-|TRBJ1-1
CASSHTQGREVDAFF
TGTGCCAGCAGTCATACACAGGGCAGGGAGGTGGATGCTTTCTTT
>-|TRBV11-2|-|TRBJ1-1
CASSNEGRGGDTEAFF
TGTGCCAGCAGCAATGAGGGTAGAGGCGGGGACACTGAAGCTTTCTTT
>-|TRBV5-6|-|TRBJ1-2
CASSLQGPNYGYTF
TGTGCCAGCAGCTTACAAGGACCCAACTATGGCTACACCTTC
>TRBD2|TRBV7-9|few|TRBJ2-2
CASSLAIGTSGRAGELFF
TGTGCCAGCAGCTTAGCGATTGGGACTAGCGGGAGAGCCGGGGAGCTGTTTTTT
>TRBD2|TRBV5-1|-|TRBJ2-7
CASSQKGLDAYEQYF
TGCGCCAGCTCCCAAAAGGGACTAGATGCCTACGAGCAGTACTTC
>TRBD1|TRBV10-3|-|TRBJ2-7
CAINSGRQGYEQYF
TGTGCCATCAACTCCGGTAGACAGGGCTACGAGCAGTACTTC
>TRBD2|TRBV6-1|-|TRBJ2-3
CASSGSGGFTDTQYF
TGTGCCAGCAGTGGTAGCGGGGGTTTCACAGATACGCAGTATTTT
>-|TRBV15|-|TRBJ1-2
CATSPGPVNGYTF
TGTGCCACCAGCCCTGGGCCGGTCAATGGCTACACCTTC
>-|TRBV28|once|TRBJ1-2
CASSLGLIGYTF
TGTGCCAGCAGTTTGGGACTCATCGGCTACACCTTC
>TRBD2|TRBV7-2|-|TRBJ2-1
CASSFYYTSGSGRDEQFF
TGTGCCAGCAGCTTCTACTATACTAGCGGGAGCGGACGGGATGAGCAGTTCTTC
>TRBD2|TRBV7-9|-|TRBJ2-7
CASSRPLAGGSYEQYF
TGTGCCAGCAGCCGCCCACTAGCGGGTGGCTCCTACGAGCAGTACTTC
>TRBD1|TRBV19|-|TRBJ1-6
CASSIVPGGGNSPLHF
TGTGCCAGTAGTATAGTCCCAGGGGGCGGAAATTCACCCCTCCACTTT
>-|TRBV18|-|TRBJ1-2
CASSPGYGYTF
TGTGCCAGCTCACCCGGATATGGCTACACCTTC
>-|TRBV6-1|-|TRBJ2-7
CASSARGTFYEQYF
TGTGCCAGCAGTGCCCGCGGCACCTTCTACGAGCAGTACTTC
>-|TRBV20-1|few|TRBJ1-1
CSAREEGKAFF
TGCAGTGCTAGAGAGGAGGGTAAAGCTTTCTTT
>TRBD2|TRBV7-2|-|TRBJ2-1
CASSRTSGSFYNEQFF
TGTGCCAGCAGCAGGACTAGCGGTTCTTTTTACAATGAGCAGTTCTTC
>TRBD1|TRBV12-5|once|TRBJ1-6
CASGLAQGAGFSYNSPLHF
TGTGCTAGTGGTTTGGCGCAGGGGGCCGGCTTCTCCTATAATTCACCCCTCCACTTT
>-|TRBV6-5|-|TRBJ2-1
CASSYWQSSYNEQFF
TGTGCCAGCAGTTACTGGCAGAGCTCCTACAATGAGCAGTTCTTC
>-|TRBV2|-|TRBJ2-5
CASSERGARETQYF
TGTGCCAGCAGTGAAAGGGGGGCTCGGGAGACCCAGTACTTC
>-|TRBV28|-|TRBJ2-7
CASSPGPSYEQYF
TGTGCCAGCAGTCCGGGGCCTTCCTACGAGCAGTACTTC
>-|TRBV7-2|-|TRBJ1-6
CASSHNNSPLHF
TGTGCCAGCAGCCACAATAATTCACCCCTCCACTTT
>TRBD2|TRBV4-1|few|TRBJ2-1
CASSLRLANYNEQFF
TGCGCCAGCAGCCTCCGACTAGCGAACTACAATGAGCAGTTCTTC
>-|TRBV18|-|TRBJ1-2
CASSPPETGPTYGYTF
TGTGCCAGCTCACCACCGGAGACAGGACCTACCTATGGCTACACCTTC
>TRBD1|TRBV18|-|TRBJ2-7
CASSHLRRDRDRGGNEQYF
TGTGCCAGCTCGCACCTTCGGCGAGACCGGGACAGGGGAGGCAACGAGCAGTACTTC
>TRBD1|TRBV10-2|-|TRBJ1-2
CASRGRQGASNYGYTF
TGCGCCAGCAGAGGGAGGCAGGGGGCATCTAACTATGGCTACACCTTC
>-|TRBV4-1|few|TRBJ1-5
CASSPIPLVRGNQPQHF
TGCGCCAGCAGTCCCATCCCCCTTGTCCGAGGGAATCAGCCCCAGCATTTT
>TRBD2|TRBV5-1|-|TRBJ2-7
CASSNKAGGSYEQYF
TGCGCCAGCAGCAACAAAGCGGGAGGGTCCTACGAGCAGTACTTC
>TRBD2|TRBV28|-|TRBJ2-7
CATGTSTQGEQYF
TGTGCCACCGGGACTAGCACCCAGGGGGAGCAGTACTTC
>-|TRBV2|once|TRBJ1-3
CASSERGQGSGNTIYF
TGTGCCAGCAGTGAACGGGGTCAGGGCTCTGGAAACACCATATATTTT
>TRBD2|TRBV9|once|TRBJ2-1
CASSVSGGAHNEQFF
TGTGCCAGCAGCGTGAGCGGGGGGGCCCACAATGAGCAGTTCTTC
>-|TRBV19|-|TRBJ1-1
CASSIRGEANTEAFF
TGTGCCAGTAGTATTCGCGGGGAGGCGAACACTGAAGCTTTCTTT
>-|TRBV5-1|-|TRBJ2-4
CASSLDSGLDIQYF
TGCGCCAGCAGCTTGGACAGTGGTTTGGACATTCAGTACTTC
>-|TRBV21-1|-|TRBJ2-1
CASSPENEQFF
TGTGCCAGCAGCCCGGAGAATGAGCAGTTCTTC
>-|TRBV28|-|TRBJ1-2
CASSLSYGYTF
TGTGCCAGCAGTTTATCCTATGGCTACACCTTC
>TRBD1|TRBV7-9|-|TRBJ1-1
CASSSAGGRHHEAFF
TGTGCCAGCAGCTCCGCAGGGGGCCGCCACCATGAAGCTTTCTTT
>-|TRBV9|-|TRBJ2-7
CASGDYEQYF
TGTGCCAGCGGGGATTACGAGCAGTACTTC
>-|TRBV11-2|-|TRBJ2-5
CASSLAAGAASFRGTQYF
TGTGCCAGCAGCTTAGCGGCGGGGGCCGCTTCATTCAGGGGGACCCAGTACTTC
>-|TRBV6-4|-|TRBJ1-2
CASSGRGGRYGYTF
TGTGCCAGCAGTGGTCGGGGGGGAAGGTATGGCTACACCTTC
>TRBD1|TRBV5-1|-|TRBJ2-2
CASSFKGATGELFF
TGCGCCAGCAGCTTCAAGGGGGCGACCGGGGAGCTGTTTTTT
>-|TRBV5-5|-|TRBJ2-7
CASSLRDSRHEQYF
TGTGCCAGCAGCTTGCGAGACTCTAGACACGAGCAGTACTTC
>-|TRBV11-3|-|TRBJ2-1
CASSQGGMRDNEQFF
TGTGCCAGCAGCCAAGGGGGGATGAGGGACAATGAGCAGTTCTTC
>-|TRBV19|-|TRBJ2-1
CASSSDLVNEQFF
TGTGCCAGTAGTTCAGACTTGGTCAATGAGCAGTTCTTC